The 30 T cell receptor beta chains in this list originate from one sample, sequenced in a study of beta chain features in type 1 diabetes (dated by TCRdb to the late 2010s). The library was made by the immunoSEQ multiplex PCR assay. The entire isolated RNA was reverse transcribed using the High Capacity cDNA Reverse Transcription Kit, and thus expressed TCRB transcripts were sequenced. This immuneACCESS table, as held by TCRdb, lists in-frame sequences with V and J called but not all clones. Of the missing ones, under half trace to an unresolved V gene in checked studies; the others have no known cause. The sample table lists about 68,000 clones, about 50% of them with a count of one. Jointly, the top ten make up roughly 0.7% of the sample. Broader findings and caveats from the paper: Type 1 diabetes patients showed a moderate but significant shortening of TCRB CDR3 length in all four CD4+ subsets.

These TCRs are of unknown antigen specificity. The sample was central memory CD4+ T cells from blood. These receptors all come from a man younger than 40 with type 1 diabetes.

This clone came up a few times. This sequence joins TRBV7-2 and TRBJ2-7; D perhaps matches TRBD1 (7 bases). This CDR3 is built from 12 residues. The V gene's germline CDR1 is SGHTA and CDR2 FQGNSA. The V gene lost 10 bases and the J gene lost 5 bases, with 15 bases spanning the gap. CDR3 sequence reads: CATRQGGNEQYF. The CDR3 nucleotides are TGTGCCACCCGACAGGGCGGGAACGAGCAGTACTTC.

The J gene is TRBJ1-1, the V gene TRBV19, with TRBD1 matching over 8 bases. V lost 7 bases to trimming and J lost 8 bases; unmatched junction nucleotides: 12. Germline V gene data show CDR1 as LNHDA and CDR2 as SQIVND (reference sequence). CDR3 length equals 14 residues. The chain's CDR3 is CASTSLEDRVEAFF. Written as DNA, the CDR3 is TGTGCCAGTACTAGCCTCGAGGACAGGGTCGAAGCTTTCTTT.

This clone turned up a few times. The genes are TRBV4-1 and TRBJ2-1, with 9 bases aligning to TRBD1. The germline CDR1 and CDR2 sequences are MGHRA and YSYEKL. Trimming removed 2 bases from V and 10 bases from J; junction bases left unmatched: 15. This CDR3 spans 17 amino acids. The CDR3 sequence: CASSQPTLGQGGGEQFF. In DNA, the CDR3 is TGCGCCAGCAGCCAACCCACCCTGGGACAGGGAGGGGGGGAGCAGTTCTTC.

The gene calls are TRBV5-1 and TRBJ2-1; D remains unclear. The V gene's germline CDR1 is SGHRS and CDR2 YFSETQ. V lost 4 bases to trimming and J lost 8 bases, with 7 bases between them. This CDR3 comprises 11 residues. The CDR3 nucleotides read TGCGCCAGCAGCGCCGAGGATGAGCAGTTCTTC. Its translation is CASSAEDEQFF.

This chain links TRBV4-2 with TRBJ2-2; TRBD2 matches at 11 bases. This CDR3 spans 18 amino acids. CDR1 is LGHNA and CDR2 is YNFKEQ in the germline V gene. V gave up 0 bases and J gave up 3 bases; unmatched junction bases: 6. This CDR3 is CASSQDPTSGGHTGELFF. DNA of the CDR3: TGTGCCAGCAGCCAAGATCCCACTAGCGGGGGTCACACCGGGGAGCTGTTTTTT.

This chain joins TRBV5-6 and TRBJ1-6, with 7 positions matching TRBD1. The CDR3 is made up of 15 amino acids. CDR1 SGHDT and CDR2 YYEEEE come from the germline V gene. Trimming cost V 3 bases and J 7 bases; bases outside gene matches: 7. The CDR3 nucleotides are TGTGCCAGCAGCTCTGTCCCGGGACAGAATTCACCCCTCCACTTT. Its protein product is CASSSVPGQNSPLHF.

The chain has TRBV5-1 and TRBJ2-1; the D is unclear. The CDR3 runs to 15 residues. Germline-derived CDR1 and CDR2 are SGHRS and YFSETQ. Trimming stripped 0 bases from V and 0 bases from J, with 7 bases between. CDR3 coding DNA: TGCGCCAGCAGCTTGGGGGTAGCCTCCTACAATGAGCAGTTCTTC. Amino acid sequence: CASSLGVASYNEQFF.

This clone was observed a few times. V and J are TRBV6-1 and TRBJ1-1; 8 positions agree with TRBD1. V lost 6 bases to trimming and J lost 8 bases; unmatched junction nucleotides: 5. CDR3 size: 12 residues. Germline V gene lookup returns CDR1 MNHNS and CDR2 SASEGT. This CDR3 is CASSFDRGEAFF. DNA of the CDR3: TGTGCCAGCAGCTTTGACAGGGGCGAAGCTTTCTTT.

The gene calls are TRBV5-4 and TRBJ1-2; TRBD1 is a possible D gene (5 bases). The CDR3 length is 13 residues. V dropped 5 bases and J dropped 6 bases, with 14 bases sitting between them. Germline assignment: CDR1 SGHNT and CDR2 YYREEE (reference sequence). DNA of the CDR3: TGTGCCAGCAGTAGGTCGGGGGGAAATGGCTACACCTTC. Its translation is CASSRSGGNGYTF.

The chain recombines TRBV6-5 with TRBJ2-2; TRBD1 agrees at 7 bases. The CDR3 has 16 residues. V was pared by 2 bases and J by 0 bases, with 3 bases of the junction left unmatched. The germline V gene encodes CDR1 MNHEY and CDR2 SVGAGI. The DNA for the CDR3 is TGTGCCAGCAGTTACCGGACAGGCGCGAACACCGGGGAGCTGTTTTTT. Its protein product is CASSYRTGANTGELFF.

There are a few counts of this clone. The chain carries TRBV2 and TRBJ2-6; 9 positions agree with TRBD1. After removal of 7 bases from V and 2 bases from J, the junction contained 6 bases not matched to a gene. The CDR3 extends over 16 amino acids. Germline V lookup: CDR1 SNHLY, CDR2 FYNNEI. The CDR3 region has the DNA TGTGCCAGCACGAAGGGACAGGGTGCTGGGGCCAACGTCCTGACTTTC. Its protein product is CASTKGQGAGANVLTF.

V and J are TRBV19 and TRBJ1-4; no definite D call. Germline assignment: CDR1 LNHDA and CDR2 SQIVND (reference sequence). The CDR3 is made up of 15 amino acids. Trimming took 9 bases from V and 0 from J, leaving 14 bases between them. CDR3 residues: CASTQRVATNEKLFF. The CDR3 coding sequence is TGTGCCAGCACGCAAAGAGTCGCAACTAATGAAAAACTGTTTTTT.

This clone turned up a few times. This chain connects TRBV2 to TRBJ2-3; TRBD2 matches 9 bases. This CDR3 contains 15 residues. The ends lost 4 bases at V and 1 base at J; junction bases unmatched: 3. Germline lookup yields CDR1 SNHLY and CDR2 FYNNEI. CDR3 protein: CASSGGLARTDTQYF. As DNA, the CDR3 is TGTGCCAGCAGTGGGGGACTAGCCCGCACAGATACGCAGTATTTT.

This rearrangement joins TRBV11-3 to TRBJ2-1; D is unclear. This CDR3 is 13 amino acids long. V was shortened by 0 bases and J by 7 bases, with 7 bases between the two germline ends. Per germline, CDR1 SGHNT and CDR2 YENEEA. The CDR3 here is CASSLDVVNEQFF. The DNA of the CDR3 is TGTGCCAGCAGCTTAGACGTCGTGAATGAGCAGTTCTTC.

V usage is TRBV19 and J usage is TRBJ2-3; 9 positions match TRBD2. The CDR3 is made up of 18 amino acids. V shed 3 bases, J shed 1 base, and the junction held 11 bases outside the gene matches. CDR1 and CDR2 from the germline V gene are LNHDA and SQIVND (reference sequence). The CDR3 here is CASSMQLASGVRTDTQYF. The CDR3, as DNA: TGTGCCAGTAGTATGCAGCTGGCTAGCGGGGTCCGCACAGATACGCAGTATTTT.

A remark on this clone: In the same sample, other DNA sequences code for this CDR3. CDR3 bases: TGTGCCAGCTCAAGGACAGAGAACACTGAAGCTTTCTTT. It yields the protein CASSRTENTEAFF. The chain is built from TRBV18 and TRBJ1-1, with D possibly TRBD1 on 6 matching bases. Germline V gene data show CDR1 as KGHSH and CDR2 as LQKENI. The ends were cut back, 5 bases at V and 1 base at J, with 8 bases in the middle. The CDR3 has 13 amino acids.

This chain connects TRBV7-9 to TRBJ2-4, with D tentatively TRBD1 (6 bases). Germline lookup yields CDR1 SEHNR and CDR2 FQNEAQ (reference sequence). The CDR3 has 17 amino acids. Trimming stripped 4 bases from V and 3 bases from J, with 19 bases between. The CDR3 here is CASSSIQGDSDKNIQYF. CDR3 nucleotides: TGTGCCAGCAGCTCGATACAGGGAGATAGTGACAAAAACATTCAGTACTTC.

Concerning this clone: Compared with germline, one end of the junction differs, possibly owing to a read error. The chain recombines TRBV5-1 with TRBJ2-4; 8 nucleotides agree with TRBD2. CDR1 and CDR2 from the germline V gene are SGHRS and YFSETQ. The length of the CDR3 is 17 residues. The CDR3 loop reads CASTLESGSGAKNIQYF. In DNA form, the CDR3 reads TGCGCCAGCACCTTGGAGAGCGGGAGTGGTGCCAAAAACATTCAGTACTTC.

This chain connects TRBV6-5 to TRBJ2-7; 11 bases are shared with TRBD1. CDR3 length: 14 amino acids. CDR1 MNHEY and CDR2 SVGAGI come from the germline V gene. The ends lost 6 bases at V and 3 bases at J; junction bases unmatched: 4. CDR3 protein: CASRGTGGLYEQYF. CDR3 DNA: TGTGCCAGCAGAGGGACAGGGGGGCTCTACGAGCAGTACTTC.

The chain is built from TRBV11-2 and TRBJ2-5; 8 nucleotides line up with TRBD2. V shed 5 bases, J shed 1 base, and the junction held 9 bases outside the gene matches. CDR3 size: 16 residues. Per germline, CDR1 SGHAT and CDR2 FQNNGV. CDR3 sequence: CASSPIGGGFQETQYF. The CDR3 nucleotides are TGTGCCAGCAGCCCCATAGGCGGGGGGTTCCAAGAGACCCAGTACTTC.

V gene TRBV2 combines with J gene TRBJ2-1; 11 bases fit TRBD2. Looked up from germline, CDR1 is SNHLY and CDR2 is FYNNEI. The CDR3 totals 15 residues. With V trimmed by 4 bases and J by 4 bases, 3 bases remained unmatched. CDR3 coding DNA: TGTGCCAGCAGTGGGACTAGCGGGCCATACAATGAGCAGTTCTTC. Translated, it gives CASSGTSGPYNEQFF.

This clone was counted a few times. J is TRBJ1-4 and V is TRBV11-2; 8 nucleotides match TRBD1. The germline gives CDR1 SGHAT, CDR2 FQNNGV. This CDR3 has 14 amino acids. The V gene end was trimmed by 3 bases and the J gene end by 9 bases; junction bases not matched to a gene: 6. The CDR3 DNA is TGTGCCAGCAGCTTCGCAGGGGGCGCGCAAAAACTGTTTTTT. Residues: CASSFAGGAQKLFF.

This rearrangement joins TRBV2 to TRBJ1-2; D is uncertain. CDR3 length equals 12 residues. The germline V and J ends were trimmed by 2 bases and 8 bases, with 9 bases remaining between them. Germline CDR1 reads SNHLY; CDR2 reads FYNNEI. CDR3 sequence: CASSENRYGYTF. The CDR3 DNA follows: TGTGCCAGCAGTGAAAATCGCTACGGCTACACCTTC. Combining the CDR3 with reference TRBV2 and TRBJ1-2 gives the whole variable domain EPEVTQTPSHQVTQMGQEVILRCVPISNHLYFYWYRQILGQKVEFLVSFYNNEISEKSEIFDDQFSVERPDGSNFTLKIRSTKLEDSAMYFCASSENRYGYTFGSGTRLTVV.

This clone was detected a few times. This sequence joins TRBV30 and TRBJ2-3; 11 bases are a match to TRBD2. Germline CDR1 reads GTSNPN; CDR2 reads SVGIG (reference sequence). This CDR3 has 13 residues. The J segment lost 7 bases and the V segment lost 7 bases, leaving 7 bases of the junction unmatched. Here the CDR3 reads CASAGTSGYTQYF. Here the CDR3 DNA reads TGTGCCTCCGCCGGGACTAGCGGATATACGCAGTATTTT. The variable domain in full, with the rest retrieved from reference TRBV30 and TRBJ2-3, is SQTIHQWPATLVQPVGSPLSLECTVEGTSNPNLYWYRQAAGRGLQLLFYSVGIGQISSEVPQNLSASRPQDRQFILSSKKLLLSDSGFYLCASAGTSGYTQYFGPGTRLTVL.

The V and J genes are TRBV18 and TRBJ2-1; tentative D call: TRBD2 (6 bases). The germline V gene encodes CDR1 KGHSH and CDR2 LQKENI. V lost 3 bases to trimming and J lost 1 base, with 19 bases between them. The CDR3 length is 18 residues. The CDR3 DNA reads TGTGCCAGCTCACCTCTAGCGTCGCCGTCCTCGTCCTACAATGAGCAGTTCTTC. Residues: CASSPLASPSSSYNEQFF.

The rearrangement links TRBV7-9 to TRBJ2-3; 10 bases are shared with TRBD2. Trimming removed 5 bases from V and 4 bases from J; junction bases left unmatched: 9. The CDR3 sequence is 16 residues long. Germline values: CDR1 SEHNR, CDR2 FQNEAQ (reference sequence). CDR3 sequence: CASSAGGAGGPDTQYF. In DNA form, the CDR3 reads TGTGCCAGCAGCGCCGGCGGAGCGGGAGGGCCAGATACGCAGTATTTT.

This clone was recorded a few times. The chain employs TRBV5-1 and TRBJ2-7; 7 nucleotides match TRBD1. Germline CDR1 is SGHRS and CDR2 is YFSETQ. The length of the CDR3 is 14 residues. V lost 4 bases and J lost 6; bases outside the gene matches: 10. The CDR3 sequence: CASSLDRPSLEQYF. In DNA, the CDR3 is TGCGCCAGCAGCCTGGACAGGCCGTCCCTCGAGCAGTACTTC.

This clone was observed a handful of times. The J gene is TRBJ1-1, the V gene TRBV29-1; no definite D call. V lost 4 bases and J lost 1, with 7 bases in between. CDR3 length equals 12 residues. The germline CDR1 and CDR2 sequences are SQVTM and ANQGSEA. As DNA, the CDR3 is TGCAGCGTTGTCCCAGGGAACACTGAAGCTTTCTTT. It encodes CSVVPGNTEAFF. The full variable domain, in which reference TRBV29-1 and TRBJ1-1 provide the parts outside the CDR3, is SAVISQKPSRDICQRGTSLTIQCQVDSQVTMMFWYRQQPGQSLTLIATANQGSEATYESGFVIDKFPISRPNLTFSTLTVSNMSPEDSSIYLCSVVPGNTEAFFGQGTRLTVV.

V gene TRBV25-1 combines with J gene TRBJ2-3; 9 nucleotides align to TRBD2. CDR3 length: 15 residues. The V gene end was trimmed by 4 bases and the J gene end by 4 bases; junction bases not matched to a gene: 6. Germline V gives CDR1 MGHDK, CDR2 SYGVNS. CDR3 DNA sequence: TGTGCCAGCAGTGCAATAGCGGGAGTATCAGATACGCAGTATTTT. It translates to CASSAIAGVSDTQYF.

This clone was counted a few times. The J gene is TRBJ1-1, the V gene TRBV7-9; 7 bases align to TRBD1. Germline V gives CDR1 SEHNR, CDR2 FQNEAQ (reference sequence). J was trimmed by 3 bases and V by 5 bases; bases with no gene match: 3. The length of the CDR3 is 13 residues. The DNA for the CDR3 is TGTGCCAGCAGCCGCGACAGGGACACTGAAGCTTTCTTT. This gives the protein CASSRDRDTEAFF.